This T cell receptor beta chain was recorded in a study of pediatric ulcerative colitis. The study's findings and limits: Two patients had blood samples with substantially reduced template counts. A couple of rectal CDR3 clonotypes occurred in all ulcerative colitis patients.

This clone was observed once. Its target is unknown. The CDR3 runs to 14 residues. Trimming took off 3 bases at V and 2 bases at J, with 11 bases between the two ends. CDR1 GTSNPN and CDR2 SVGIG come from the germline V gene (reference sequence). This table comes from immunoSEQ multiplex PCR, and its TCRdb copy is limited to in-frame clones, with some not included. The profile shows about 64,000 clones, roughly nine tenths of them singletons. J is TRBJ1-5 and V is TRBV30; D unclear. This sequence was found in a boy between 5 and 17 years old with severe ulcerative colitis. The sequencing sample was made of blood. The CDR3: CAWSRDIGNQPQHF. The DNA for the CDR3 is TGTGCCTGGAGCCGGGATATAGGCAATCAGCCCCAGCATTTT. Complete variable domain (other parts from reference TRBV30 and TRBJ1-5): SQTIHQWPATLVQPVGSPLSLECTVEGTSNPNLYWYRQAAGRGLQLLFYSVGIGQISSEVPQNLSASRPQDRQFILSSKKLLLSDSGFYLCAWSRDIGNQPQHFGDGTRLSIL.